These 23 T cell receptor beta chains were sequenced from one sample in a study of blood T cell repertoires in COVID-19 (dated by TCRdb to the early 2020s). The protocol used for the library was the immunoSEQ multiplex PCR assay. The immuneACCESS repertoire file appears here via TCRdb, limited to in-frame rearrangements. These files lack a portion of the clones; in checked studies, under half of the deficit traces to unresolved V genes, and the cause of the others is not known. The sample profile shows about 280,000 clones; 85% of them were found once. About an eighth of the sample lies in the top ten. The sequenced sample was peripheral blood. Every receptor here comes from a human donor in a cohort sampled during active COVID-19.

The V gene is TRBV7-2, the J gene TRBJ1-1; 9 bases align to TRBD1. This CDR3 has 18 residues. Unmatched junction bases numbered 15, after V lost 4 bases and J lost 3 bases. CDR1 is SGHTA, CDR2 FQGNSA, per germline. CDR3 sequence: CASSSGPGQGLGDTEAFF. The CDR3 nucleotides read TGTGCCAGCAGCTCCGGACCGGGACAGGGCCTTGGTGACACTGAAGCTTTCTTT.

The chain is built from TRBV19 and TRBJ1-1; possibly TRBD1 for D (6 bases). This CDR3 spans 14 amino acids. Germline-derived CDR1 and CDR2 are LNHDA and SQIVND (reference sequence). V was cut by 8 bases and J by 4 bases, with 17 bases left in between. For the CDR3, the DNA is TGTGCCAGTTGGGGGGGGCGAACGATCACTGAAGCTTTCTTT. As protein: CASWGGRTITEAFF.

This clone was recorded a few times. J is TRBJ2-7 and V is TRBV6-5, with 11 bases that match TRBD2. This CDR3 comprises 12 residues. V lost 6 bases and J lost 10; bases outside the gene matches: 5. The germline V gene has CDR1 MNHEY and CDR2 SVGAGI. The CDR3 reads CASRDLAGGQYF. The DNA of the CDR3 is TGTGCCAGCAGAGACCTAGCGGGAGGACAGTACTTC.

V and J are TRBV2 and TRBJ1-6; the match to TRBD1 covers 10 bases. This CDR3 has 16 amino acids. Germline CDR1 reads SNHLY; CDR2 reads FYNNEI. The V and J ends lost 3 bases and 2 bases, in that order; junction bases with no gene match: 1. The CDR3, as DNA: TGTGCCAGCAGTGAGGGGACAGGGGCCTATAATTCACCCCTCCACTTT. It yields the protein CASSEGTGAYNSPLHF.

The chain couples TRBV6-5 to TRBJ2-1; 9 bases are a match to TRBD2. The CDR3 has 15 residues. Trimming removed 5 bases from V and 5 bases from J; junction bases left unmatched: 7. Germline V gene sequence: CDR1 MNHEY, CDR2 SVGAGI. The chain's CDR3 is CASSTGLASNNEQFF. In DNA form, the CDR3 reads TGTGCCAGCAGTACCGGACTAGCGAGCAACAATGAGCAGTTCTTC.

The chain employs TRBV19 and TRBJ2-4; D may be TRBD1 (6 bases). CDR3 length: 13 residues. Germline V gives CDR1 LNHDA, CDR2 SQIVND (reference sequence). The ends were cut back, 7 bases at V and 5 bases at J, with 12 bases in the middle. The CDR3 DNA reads TGTGCCAGTAATCCGGCAGGGGAAAACATTCAGTACTTC. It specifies CASNPAGENIQYF.

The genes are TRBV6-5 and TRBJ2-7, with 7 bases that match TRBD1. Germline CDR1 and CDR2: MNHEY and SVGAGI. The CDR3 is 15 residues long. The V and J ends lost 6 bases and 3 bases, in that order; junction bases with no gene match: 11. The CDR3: CASSLIAQGIYEQYF. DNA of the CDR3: TGTGCCAGCAGCCTTATTGCACAGGGGATCTACGAGCAGTACTTC.

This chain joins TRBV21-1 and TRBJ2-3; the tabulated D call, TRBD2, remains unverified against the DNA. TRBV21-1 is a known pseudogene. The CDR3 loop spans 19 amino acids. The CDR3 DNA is TGTGCCAGCAGCAAAGGGACAGAGCGGCTAGCGGTTAGCACAGATACGCAGTATTTT. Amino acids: CASSKGTERLAVSTDTQYF.

The CDR3 loop reads CASSPRRRYGYTF. The CDR3 nucleotides read TGTGCCAGCAGCCCCCGACGGAGGTATGGCTACACCTTC. The chain combines TRBV3-1 (or the pseudogene TRBV3-2) with TRBJ1-2; D is ambiguous. Trimming took 4 bases from V and 5 from J, leaving 11 bases between them. Germline values: CDR1 LGHDT, CDR2 YNNKEL (reference sequence). This CDR3 is built from 13 residues.

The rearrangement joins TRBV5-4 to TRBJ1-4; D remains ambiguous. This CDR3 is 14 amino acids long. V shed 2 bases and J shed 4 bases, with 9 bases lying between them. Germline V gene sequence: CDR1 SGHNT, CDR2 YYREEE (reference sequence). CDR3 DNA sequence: TGTGCCAGCAGCTTTCGGAGCAATAATGAAAAACTGTTTTTT. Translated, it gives CASSFRSNNEKLFF.

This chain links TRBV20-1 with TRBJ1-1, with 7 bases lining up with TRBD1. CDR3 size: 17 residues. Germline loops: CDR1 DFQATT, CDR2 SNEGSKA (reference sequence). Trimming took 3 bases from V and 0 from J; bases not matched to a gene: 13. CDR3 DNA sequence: TGCAGTGCTAGTATGGTCCAGGGGACAGCCATGAACACTGAAGCTTTCTTT. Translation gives CSASMVQGTAMNTEAFF.

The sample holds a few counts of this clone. CDR3 sequence reads: CASNTKGHGYGYTF. DNA of the CDR3: TGTGCCAGCAATACGAAGGGGCATGGCTATGGCTACACCTTC. V is TRBV28 and J is TRBJ1-2; possibly TRBD1 for D (5 bases). Looked up from germline, CDR1 is MDHEN and CDR2 is SYDVKM. The CDR3 totals 14 residues. The V end was cut by 7 bases, the J end by 4 bases, with 16 bases between.

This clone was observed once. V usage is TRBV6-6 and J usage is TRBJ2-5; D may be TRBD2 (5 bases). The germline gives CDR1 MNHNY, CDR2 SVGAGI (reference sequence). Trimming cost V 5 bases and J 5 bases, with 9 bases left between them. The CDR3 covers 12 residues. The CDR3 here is CASSNQRETQYF. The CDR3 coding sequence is TGTGCCAGCAGTAACCAGCGGGAGACCCAGTACTTC.

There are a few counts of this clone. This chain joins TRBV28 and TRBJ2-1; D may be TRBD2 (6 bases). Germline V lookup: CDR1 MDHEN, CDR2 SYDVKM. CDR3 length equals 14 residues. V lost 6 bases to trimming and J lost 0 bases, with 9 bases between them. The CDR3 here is CASRLLASYNEQFF. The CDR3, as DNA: TGTGCCAGCAGACTACTAGCCTCCTACAATGAGCAGTTCTTC.

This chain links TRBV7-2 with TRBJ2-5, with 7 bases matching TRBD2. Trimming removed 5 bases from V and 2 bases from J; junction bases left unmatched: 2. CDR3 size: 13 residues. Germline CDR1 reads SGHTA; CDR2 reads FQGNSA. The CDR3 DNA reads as TGTGCCAGCAGCGCCGGGAGGCAAGAGACCCAGTACTTC. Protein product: CASSAGRQETQYF.

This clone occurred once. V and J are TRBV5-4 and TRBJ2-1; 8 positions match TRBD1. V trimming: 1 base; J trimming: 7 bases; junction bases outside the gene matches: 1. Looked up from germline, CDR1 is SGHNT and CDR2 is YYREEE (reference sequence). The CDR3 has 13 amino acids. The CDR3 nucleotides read TGTGCCAGCAGCTTGACAGGGGGAAATGAGCAGTTCTTC. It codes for CASSLTGGNEQFF.

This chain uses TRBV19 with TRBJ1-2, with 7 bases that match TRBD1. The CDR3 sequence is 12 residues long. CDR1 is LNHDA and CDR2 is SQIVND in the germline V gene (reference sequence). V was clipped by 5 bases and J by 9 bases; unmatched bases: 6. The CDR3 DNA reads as TGTGCCAGTAGTTCCCCGGGACAGAGCTACACCTTC. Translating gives CASSSPGQSYTF.

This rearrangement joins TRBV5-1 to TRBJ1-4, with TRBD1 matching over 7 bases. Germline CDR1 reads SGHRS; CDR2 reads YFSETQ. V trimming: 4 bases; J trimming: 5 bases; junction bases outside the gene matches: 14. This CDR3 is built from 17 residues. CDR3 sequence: CASSTSSRDSRNEKLFF. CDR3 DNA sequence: TGCGCCAGCAGCACATCTTCCCGGGACAGCCGGAATGAAAAACTGTTTTTT.

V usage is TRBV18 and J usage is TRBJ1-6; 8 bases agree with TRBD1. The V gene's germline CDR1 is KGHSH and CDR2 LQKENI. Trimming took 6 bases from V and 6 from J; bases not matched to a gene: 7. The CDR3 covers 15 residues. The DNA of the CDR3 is TGTGCCAGCTCTCAACCGGGACAGGTTAATTCACCCCTCCACTTT. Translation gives CASSQPGQVNSPLHF.

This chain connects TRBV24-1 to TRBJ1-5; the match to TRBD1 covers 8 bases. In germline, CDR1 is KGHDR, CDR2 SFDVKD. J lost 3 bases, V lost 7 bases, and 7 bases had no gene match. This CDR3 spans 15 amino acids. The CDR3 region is CATSAGQAYNQPQHF. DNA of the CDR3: TGTGCCACCAGCGCGGGACAGGCTTACAATCAGCCCCAGCATTTT.

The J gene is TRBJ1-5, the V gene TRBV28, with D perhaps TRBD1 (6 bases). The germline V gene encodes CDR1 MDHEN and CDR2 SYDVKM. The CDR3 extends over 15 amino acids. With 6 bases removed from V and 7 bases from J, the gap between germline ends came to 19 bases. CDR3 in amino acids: CASSVPLQGKQPQHF. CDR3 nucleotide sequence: TGTGCCAGCAGCGTCCCCCTACAGGGTAAGCAGCCCCAGCATTTT.

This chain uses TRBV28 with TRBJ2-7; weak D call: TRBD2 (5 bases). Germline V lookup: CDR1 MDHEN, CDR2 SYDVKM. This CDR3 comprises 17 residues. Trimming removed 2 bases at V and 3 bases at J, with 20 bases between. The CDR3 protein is CASSLDESGLHLYEQYF. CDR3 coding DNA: TGTGCCAGCAGTTTAGATGAGTCCGGACTCCACCTCTACGAGCAGTACTTC. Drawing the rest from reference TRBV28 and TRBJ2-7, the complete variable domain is DVKVTQSSRYLVKRTGEKVFLECVQDMDHENMFWYRQDPGLGLRLIYFSYDVKMKEKGDIPEGYSVSREKKERFSLILESASTNQTSMYLCASSLDESGLHLYEQYFGPGTRLTVT.

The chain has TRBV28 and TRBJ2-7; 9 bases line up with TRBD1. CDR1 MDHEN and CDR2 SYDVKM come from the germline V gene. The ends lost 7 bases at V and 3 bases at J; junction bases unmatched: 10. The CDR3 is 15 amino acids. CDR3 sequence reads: CASTYATGGYYEQYF. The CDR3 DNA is TGTGCCAGCACCTACGCAACAGGGGGCTACTACGAGCAGTACTTC.